Below are 5 T cell receptor beta chains sequenced from a single sample in a study of shared T cell receptors in the human thymus. Produced via immunoSEQ multiplex PCR; TCRdb's table is partial and in-frame only. The table lists about 380,000 clones, roughly 94% of them singletons. The specimen sequenced was thymocytes. Receptor source: a human donor.

V usage is TRBV7-8 and J usage is TRBJ2-1; 16 nucleotides match TRBD2. The germline V gene encodes CDR1 SGHVS and CDR2 FQNEAQ. Trimming removed 3 bases from V and 14 bases from J; junction bases left unmatched: 16. The CDR3 contains 18 residues. The CDR3 here is CASSFSFRGLAGGPGEFF. The CDR3 DNA is TGTGCCAGCAGCTTTTCTTTCCGGGGACTAGCGGGAGGGCCGGGGGAGTTCTTC.

This clone was seen just once. Distinct nucleotide sequences in the sample also encode this CDR3. The V gene is TRBV9, the J gene TRBJ1-5; D remains ambiguous. Germline CDR1 reads SGDLS; CDR2 reads YYNGEE. The V and J ends lost 4 bases and 0 bases respectively, with 8 bases between them. The CDR3 totals 14 residues. CDR3 amino acids: CASSSQGSNQPQHF. The CDR3 region has the DNA TGTGCCAGCAGCTCCCAAGGTAGCAATCAGCCCCAGCATTTT.

A single count supports this clone. V is TRBV25-1 and J is TRBJ2-4; 7 bases line up with TRBD1. V lost 2 bases, J lost 0 bases, and 4 bases stayed unmatched. Germline CDR1 reads MGHDK; CDR2 reads SYGVNS. This CDR3 is built from 16 residues. The CDR3 coding sequence is TGTGCCAGCAGTGAAGGACAGGCTTTAGCCAAAAACATTCAGTACTTC. This translates into CASSEGQALAKNIQYF.

This chain links TRBV27 with TRBJ2-7; 9 bases agree with TRBD1. CDR3 size: 14 residues. V lost 8 bases to trimming and J lost 7 bases; unmatched junction nucleotides: 12. Germline V gene sequence: CDR1 MNHEY, CDR2 SMNVEV (reference sequence). The CDR3 nucleotides read TGTGCCAGCGCCCGACCACAGGGGGCATGGGAGCAGTACTTC. Amino acids: CASARPQGAWEQYF.

The rearrangement uses TRBV9 and TRBJ1-1, with 9 positions matching TRBD1. V was clipped by 3 bases and J by 3 bases; unmatched bases: 18. Germline CDR1 reads SGDLS; CDR2 reads YYNGEE. There are 19 residues in the CDR3. The CDR3 nucleotides read TGTGCCAGCAGCGAACGTTCCCGGGACAGGGAGGGATTTGACACTGAAGCTTTCTTT. Translating it yields CASSERSRDREGFDTEAFF.